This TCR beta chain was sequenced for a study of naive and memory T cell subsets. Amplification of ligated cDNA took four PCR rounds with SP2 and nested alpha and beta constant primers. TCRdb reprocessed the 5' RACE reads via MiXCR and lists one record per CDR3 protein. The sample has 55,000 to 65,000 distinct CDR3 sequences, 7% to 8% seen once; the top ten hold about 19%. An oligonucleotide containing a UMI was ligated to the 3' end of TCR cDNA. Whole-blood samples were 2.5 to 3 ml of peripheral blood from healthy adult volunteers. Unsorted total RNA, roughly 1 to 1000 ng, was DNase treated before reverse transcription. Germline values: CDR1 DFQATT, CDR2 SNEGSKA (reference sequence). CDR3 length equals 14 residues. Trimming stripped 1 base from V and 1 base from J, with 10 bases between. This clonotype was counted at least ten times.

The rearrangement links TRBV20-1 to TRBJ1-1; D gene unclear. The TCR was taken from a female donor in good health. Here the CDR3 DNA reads TGCAGTGCTAGAGTGGGCCACCCGAACACTGAAGCTTTCTTT. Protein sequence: CSARVGHPNTEAFF.